What follows is one TCR beta chain and its context. CDR3 length: 14 residues. V lost 4 bases and J lost 6, with 13 bases in between. The germline V gene encodes CDR1 SGHRS and CDR2 YFSETQ. The sample originates from a study of identifying expanded T cells in peripheral blood. The method was immunoSEQ multiplex PCR; TCRdb's version includes in-frame clones alone and lacks a portion of them. The sample has 60,000 to 65,000 clones; approximately 82% are singletons. This clonotype originated in a person aged 18-70 years in good health. The sample comprised blood. The chain combines TRBV5-1 with TRBJ1-4; D uncertain. The CDR3 DNA sequence: TGCGCCAGCAGCCCCTTCGGCCCGGATGAAAAACTGTTTTTT. It translates to CASSPFGPDEKLFF. Full variable domain (remainder filled in from reference TRBV5-1 and TRBJ1-4): KAGVTQTPRYLIKTRGQQVTLSCSPISGHRSVSWYQQTPGQGLQFLFEYFSETQRNKGNFPGRFSGRQFSNSRSEMNVSTLELGDSALYLCASSPFGPDEKLFFGSGTQLSVL.